The sequence of this TCR beta chain was determined in a study of cytomegalovirus exposure and HLA in healthy donors. Germline values: CDR1 SGHNT, CDR2 YENEEA. Deletions cut 5 bases from V and 0 bases from J, with 10 bases between. This CDR3 has 14 amino acids. Vbeta (60) and Jbeta (13) primers were used in the PCR. Only in-frame clones appear in the TCRdb table, and some are missing; sequencing was by immunoSEQ multiplex PCR. The repertoire holds under 130,000 clones, with over 65% as singletons. The rearrangement uses TRBV11-3 and TRBJ1-1, with D maybe TRBD1 (6 bases). The TCR sequence derives from a man aged 40-50 years in good health and CMV-seropositive. The sequenced sample was PBMCs. The CDR3 nucleotides read TGTGCCAGCAGCCTAGGACAGATGAACACTGAAGCTTTCTTT. This codes for CASSLGQMNTEAFF.